This TCR beta chain originates from a study of T cells in Graves' hyperthyroidism and ophthalmopathy. Study in general: Peripheral blood specimens were obtained at initial diagnosis, prior to any treatment.

Uncontrolled infection, other autoimmune disease, pregnancy or lactation led to exclusion. Diagnoses rested on clinical symptoms, serum thyroxine and TRAb, thyroid ultrasound and orbital computed tomography. With respect to this clonotype: It may be a read error: a sequence one base away is much more abundant.

Germline loops: CDR1 SEHNR, CDR2 FQNEAQ (reference sequence). This CDR3 is 15 amino acids long. From RNA transcripts, TCR beta CDR3 regions were amplified. Researchers ran a first-round RT-PCR on the TCR CDR3 using the HTBI primer set. Via MiXCR, TCRdb re-called the multiplex PCR reads, giving one row per CDR3 protein. The table lists around 520,000 distinct CDR3 sequences, 24% of them singletons, with around 11% in the top ten. This clonotype originated in a woman between 25 and 40 years old with Graves' ophthalmopathy. Input material: blood. The chain combines TRBV7-9 with TRBJ2-7, with 7 bases identical to TRBD2. Here the CDR3 DNA reads TGTGCCAGCAGCTTAGAGGCGGGAGAGAACTACGAGGAGTACTTC. This codes for CASSLEAGENYEEYF.